Shown below are 25 T cell receptor beta chains from a single sample sequenced in a study of cytomegalovirus exposure and HLA in healthy donors. PCR amplification relied on 60 Vbeta primers (plus 13 Jbeta primers). Clones were sequenced by immunoSEQ multiplex PCR, and TCRdb holds only the in-frame ones, with some missing. The table lists 150,000 to 200,000 clones, about 81% of them singletons. Sequences were obtained from PBMCs. The source of these receptors is a girl aged 10 to 17 in good health and CMV-seropositive.

Notes on this clone: The sample has other DNA sequences that encode this CDR3 too. The chain links TRBV7-6 to TRBJ1-1, with 9 bases identical to TRBD1. Trimming took 4 bases from V and 0 from J; bases not matched to a gene: 3. Per the germline V gene, CDR1 is SGHVS and CDR2 is FNYEAQ. CDR3 length: 15 residues. CDR3 region: CASSSGQGMNTEAFF. CDR3 coding DNA: TGTGCCAGCAGCTCAGGACAGGGGATGAACACTGAAGCTTTCTTT. Looking up the rest from reference TRBV7-6 and TRBJ1-1 gives the full variable domain: GAGVSQSPRYKVTKRGQDVALRCDPISGHVSLYWYRQALGQGPEFLTYFNYEAQQDKSGLPNDRFSAERPEGSISTLTIQRTEQRDSAMYRCASSSGQGMNTEAFFGQGTRLTVV.

CDR3 loop: CARNPGGTDYGYTF. CDR3 nucleotide sequence: TGTGCCAGGAACCCCGGCGGGACAGATTATGGCTACACCTTC. V gene TRBV6-7 combines with J gene TRBJ1-2, with 7 bases fitting TRBD1. TRBV6-7 is treated as an ORF (open reading frame) with a function not yet certain. CDR3 size: 14 residues. V lost 9 bases, J lost 5 bases, and 12 bases stayed unmatched.

V is TRBV28 and J is TRBJ1-3; D is uncertain. Per the germline V gene, CDR1 is MDHEN and CDR2 is SYDVKM. The V end lost 1 base, the J end lost 2 bases, and 9 bases lay between the germline ends. The CDR3 contains 15 residues. Here the CDR3 DNA reads TGTGCCAGCAGTTTATTGGGAGCTACTGGAAACACCATATATTTT. Its protein product is CASSLLGATGNTIYF.

This clone appeared a few times. This chain joins TRBV5-5 and TRBJ1-3, with TRBD1 matching 7 bases. V shed 4 bases, J shed 4 bases, and the junction held 5 bases outside the gene matches. The length of the CDR3 is 14 residues. CDR1 and CDR2 (germline): SGHKS, YYEKEE (reference sequence). The CDR3, as DNA: TGTGCCAGCAGCGAGACAGGGCTCGGAAACACCATATATTTT. Translation gives CASSETGLGNTIYF.

This clone has just one count. J is TRBJ1-5 and V is TRBV19; possibly TRBD1 for D (5 bases). The CDR3 length is 15 residues. V was pared by 6 bases and J by 3 bases, with 15 bases between. Germline lookup yields CDR1 LNHDA and CDR2 SQIVND (reference sequence). CDR3 protein: CASRPLGASNQPQHF. The CDR3 DNA sequence: TGTGCCAGTAGGCCTCTAGGGGCCTCCAATCAGCCCCAGCATTTT.

The chain couples TRBV13 to TRBJ1-2; a possible D gene is TRBD1 (5 bases). This CDR3 is built from 15 residues. V was pared by 3 bases and J by 6 bases, with 17 bases between. The V gene's germline CDR1 is PRHDT and CDR2 FYEKMQ (reference sequence). CDR3 loop: CASSFPDGGEDGYTF. The CDR3 nucleotides read TGTGCCAGCAGCTTTCCAGACGGAGGGGAGGATGGCTACACCTTC.

The V gene is TRBV27, the J gene TRBJ1-5; D is undetermined. Deletions cut 5 bases from V and 1 base from J, with 12 bases between. CDR1 is MNHEY, CDR2 SMNVEV, per germline (reference sequence). CDR3 length equals 15 residues. The CDR3 nucleotides are TGTGCCAGCAGTGCCATGGGAGGGAGCAATCAGCCCCAGCATTTT. It specifies CASSAMGGSNQPQHF.

This chain connects TRBV6-4 to TRBJ2-1, with 8 bases fitting TRBD2. CDR1 MRHNA and CDR2 SNTAGT come from the germline V gene. The CDR3 covers 15 residues. Trimming cost V 4 bases and J 3 bases; bases outside gene matches: 5. The CDR3 bases are TGTGCCAGCAGTGTGAATAGCGGGGACTACAATGAGCAGTTCTTC. Its protein product is CASSVNSGDYNEQFF.

The chain links TRBV5-6 to TRBJ2-1, with a weak D call TRBD1 (6 bases). The CDR3 consists of 14 residues. V lost 2 bases and J 3 bases, leaving 9 bases between the germline ends. In germline, CDR1 is SGHDT, CDR2 YYEEEE. The CDR3 sequence is CASSFTGYYNEQFF. CDR3 DNA sequence: TGTGCCAGCAGCTTTACAGGGTACTACAATGAGCAGTTCTTC.

The V call is TRBV10-3, the J call TRBJ1-1, with 9 bases lining up with TRBD1. J gave up 0 bases and V 2 bases, and 16 bases lay outside the gene matches. The CDR3 spans 20 residues. The germline V gene has CDR1 ENHRY and CDR2 SYGVKD. CDR3 protein: CAISEGGGYRGRFVNTEAFF. For the CDR3, the DNA is TGTGCCATCAGTGAGGGGGGTGGGTACAGGGGGCGCTTCGTGAACACTGAAGCTTTCTTT.

This chain joins TRBV27 and TRBJ2-5; D might be TRBD2 (5 bases). The CDR3 totals 16 residues. Looked up from germline, CDR1 is MNHEY and CDR2 is SMNVEV (reference sequence). The germline V and J ends were trimmed by 5 bases and 1 base, with 17 bases remaining between them. CDR3 in DNA: TGTGCCAGCAGTGTGCTCTGGCGAGGGAGCCAAGAGACCCAGTACTTC. The encoded protein is CASSVLWRGSQETQYF.

This chain joins TRBV9 and TRBJ1-1; perhaps TRBD1 as D (5 bases). Germline CDR1 is SGDLS and CDR2 is YYNGEE. This CDR3 is 14 amino acids long. V was pared by 4 bases and J by 0 bases, with 10 bases between. The DNA for the CDR3 is TGTGCCAGCAGCCTGGGGCAGATGAACACTGAAGCTTTCTTT. Its translation: CASSLGQMNTEAFF. Full variable domain (outside the CDR3, taken from reference TRBV9 and TRBJ1-1): DSGVTQTPKHLITATGQRVTLRCSPRSGDLSVYWYQQSLDQGLQFLIQYYNGEERAKGNILERFSAQQFPDLHSELNLSSLELGDSALYFCASSLGQMNTEAFFGQGTRLTVV.

Concerning this clone itself: The sample carries other DNA sequences with the same CDR3. The rearrangement joins TRBV28 to TRBJ2-2; no definite D call. Germline V gene data show CDR1 as MDHEN and CDR2 as SYDVKM. Deletions cut 5 bases from V and 3 bases from J, with 4 bases between. The CDR3 totals 12 residues. CDR3 nucleotide sequence: TGTGCCAGCAGTCCTTACACCGGGGAGCTGTTTTTT. Translated: CASSPYTGELFF.

Notes on this clone: The junction and the germline gene differ at one end; a read error may be behind it. The chain uses TRBV11-2 and TRBJ2-4; 11 bases align to TRBD2. In germline, CDR1 is SGHAT, CDR2 FQNNGV. This CDR3 has 15 residues. This chain's CDR3 is CASRLAGGPGNIQYF. The DNA of the CDR3 is TGTGCCAGCAGATTAGCGGGGGGGCCGGGAAACATTCAGTACTTC.

The J gene is TRBJ1-5, the V gene TRBV4-2, with D tentatively TRBD1 (5 bases). CDR1 is LGHNA and CDR2 is YNFKEQ in the germline V gene. Trimming shortened V by 3 bases and J by 6 bases, and 15 bases separated the two germline ends. The CDR3 contains 15 residues. CDR3 residues: CASSHGTDHTQPQHF. The CDR3 bases are TGTGCCAGCAGCCACGGGACTGACCATACTCAGCCCCAGCATTTT.

This clone was seen once. The rearrangement links TRBV11-1 to TRBJ2-1; 12 nucleotides align to TRBD1. Losses at the gene ends were 7 bases for V and 8 bases for J; bases not matched to a gene: 9. Germline V gene sequence: CDR1 SGHAT, CDR2 FQDESV (reference sequence). The CDR3 runs 15 residues. Here the CDR3 reads CASKTGTGGLHEQFF. In DNA, the CDR3 is TGTGCCAGCAAGACCGGGACAGGGGGCTTGCATGAGCAGTTCTTC.

About this clone itself: Other DNA sequences within the sample encode an identical CDR3. This rearrangement joins TRBV28 to TRBJ2-6; tentatively, D is TRBD1 (6 bases). Germline loops: CDR1 MDHEN, CDR2 SYDVKM. The CDR3 consists of 15 residues. V lost 5 bases and J lost 1, with 9 bases in between. Here the CDR3 DNA reads TGTGCCAGCAGTCCTCAGGGGTCTGGGGCCAACGTCCTGACTTTC. Translated: CASSPQGSGANVLTF. The full variable domain, with the rest looked up from reference TRBV28 and TRBJ2-6, is DVKVTQSSRYLVKRTGEKVFLECVQDMDHENMFWYRQDPGLGLRLIYFSYDVKMKEKGDIPEGYSVSREKKERFSLILESASTNQTSMYLCASSPQGSGANVLTFGAGSRLTVL.

The rearrangement links TRBV9 to TRBJ1-3, with unresolved D. Germline V gene lookup returns CDR1 SGDLS and CDR2 YYNGEE. There are 15 residues in the CDR3. With 4 bases removed from V and 0 bases from J, the gap between germline ends came to 11 bases. Here the CDR3 DNA reads TGTGCCAGCAGCATCGGGTCTAACTCTGGAAACACCATATATTTT. Protein: CASSIGSNSGNTIYF.

This chain uses TRBV27 with TRBJ2-7, with TRBD1 as a possible D gene (5 bases). Looked up from germline, CDR1 is MNHEY and CDR2 is SMNVEV (reference sequence). This CDR3 has 13 amino acids. V was clipped by 6 bases and J by 5 bases, with 14 bases between them. The CDR3: CASRLTVGDEQYF. CDR3 nucleotides: TGTGCCAGCAGACTGACAGTTGGGGACGAGCAGTACTTC.

J is TRBJ1-1 and V is TRBV6-7; 7 bases agree with TRBD1. TRBV6-7 is marked as an open reading frame, function uncertain. The V gene end was trimmed by 2 bases and the J gene end by 1 base; junction bases not matched to a gene: 7. This CDR3 is built from 16 residues. The CDR3 region has the DNA TGTGCCAGCAGTTACCGGGACAGACATAAGAACACTGAAGCTTTCTTT. Its protein product is CASSYRDRHKNTEAFF.

This chain uses TRBV15 with TRBJ2-7; 8 bases line up with TRBD1. With 2 bases clipped from V and 6 bases from J, the junction kept 6 bases outside the gene matches. Germline values: CDR1 LNHNV, CDR2 YYDKDF (reference sequence). This CDR3 spans 14 amino acids. The CDR3 reads CATSRRTGKGEQYF. The CDR3 DNA follows: TGTGCCACCAGCAGACGGACAGGGAAAGGCGAGCAGTACTTC.

V usage is TRBV27 and J usage is TRBJ1-2; the D is unclear. Trimming left V 2 bases short and J 10 bases short, with 11 bases between. The CDR3 length is 12 residues. The germline V gene has CDR1 MNHEY and CDR2 SMNVEV (reference sequence). CDR3 nucleotides: TGTGCCAGCAGTTTACGGGGTACGGACTACACCTTC. Its protein is CASSLRGTDYTF.

The gene calls are TRBV7-8 and TRBJ2-3, with 7 bases matching TRBD2. V shed 0 bases, J shed 8 bases, and the junction held 2 bases outside the gene matches. There are 13 residues in the CDR3. Germline V gene lookup returns CDR1 SGHVS and CDR2 FQNEAQ. CDR3 DNA: TGTGCCAGCAGCTTAGCTTCGGGGGGTACGCAGTATTTT. This codes for CASSLASGGTQYF.

This clone has more than one count but fewer than ten. V usage is TRBV7-3 and J usage is TRBJ2-7; 7 nucleotides match TRBD2. Germline values: CDR1 SGHTA, CDR2 FQGTGA. The CDR3 has 16 residues. V gave up 2 bases and J gave up 5 bases; unmatched junction bases: 12. DNA of the CDR3: TGTGCCAGCAGCTTAGTTCACCGGCGGGGGTTCGACGAGCAGTACTTC. Translation: CASSLVHRRGFDEQYF.

This sequence joins TRBV28 and TRBJ2-2, with a possible D match to TRBD1 (5 bases). Trimming left V 11 bases short and J 6 bases short, with 16 bases between. The length of the CDR3 is 13 residues. Germline V gene data show CDR1 as MDHEN and CDR2 as SYDVKM. The CDR3: CAGCGQGAGELFF. In DNA, the CDR3 is TGTGCCGGCTGTGGGCAGGGCGCCGGGGAGCTGTTTTTT.